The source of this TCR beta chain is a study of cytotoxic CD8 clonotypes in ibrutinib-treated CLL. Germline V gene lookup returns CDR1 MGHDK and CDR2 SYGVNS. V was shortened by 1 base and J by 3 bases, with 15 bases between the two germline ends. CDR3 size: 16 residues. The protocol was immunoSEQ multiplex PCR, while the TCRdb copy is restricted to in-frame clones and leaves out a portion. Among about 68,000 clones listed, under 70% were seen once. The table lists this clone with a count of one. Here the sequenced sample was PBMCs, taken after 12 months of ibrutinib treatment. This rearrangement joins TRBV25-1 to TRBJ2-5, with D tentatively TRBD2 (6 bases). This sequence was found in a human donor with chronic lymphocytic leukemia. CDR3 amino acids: CASSEFRGGTKETQYF. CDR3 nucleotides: TGTGCCAGCAGTGAATTTCGGGGCGGGACCAAAGAGACCCAGTACTTC.